This T cell receptor beta chain originates from a study of T cell responses to AZD1222 COVID-19 vaccine. Study-level background: Analyses pooled second doses at about 4 or about 12 weeks.

V lost 7 bases, J lost 3 bases, and 8 bases stayed unmatched. The CDR3 extends over 15 amino acids. The V gene's germline CDR1 is SNHLY and CDR2 FYNNEI. The protocol was immunoSEQ multiplex PCR, while the TCRdb copy is restricted to in-frame clones and leaves out a portion. The table has about 88,000 clones, under 95% seen once. This chain joins TRBV2 and TRBJ1-5, with 8 bases that match TRBD1. The TCR comes from an adult in good health. The sample was peripheral blood, taken on day 0 of AZD1222 vaccination. Here the CDR3 reads CASTVQGVYNQPQHF. The CDR3 DNA follows: TGTGCCAGCACAGTACAGGGGGTATACAATCAGCCCCAGCATTTT.